The entry below gives a single T cell receptor beta chain sequence along with its context. Its antigen is as yet unknown. The data stem from a study of T cell responses to AZD1222 COVID-19 vaccine. Assay: immunoSEQ multiplex PCR; the TCRdb copy retains only in-frame clones and omits some. The data hold 70,000 to 95,000 clones, with roughly 90% observed a single time. Study-level findings and limits: Dominant CD4 TCR responses targeted spike regions 160-218 and 743-854.

Per the germline V gene, CDR1 is SGHTS and CDR2 is YDEGEE. This CDR3 comprises 15 residues. Germline trimming cut 4 bases from V and 8 bases from J; bases unmatched to any gene: 11. The chain is built from TRBV5-8 and TRBJ1-3; 8 positions match TRBD1. The specimen was peripheral blood, collected on day 0 of AZD1222 vaccination. The TCR was taken from an adult in good health. CDR3 nucleotide sequence: TGTGCCAGCAGCCCCAGGACAGGGCCGGGGGACACCATATATTTT. Its translation is CASSPRTGPGDTIYF. Based on the CDR3 plus reference TRBV5-8 and TRBJ1-3, the full variable domain is EAGVTQSPTHLIKTRGQQATLRCSPISGHTSVYWYQQALGLGLQFLLWYDEGEERNRGNFPPRFSGRQFPNYSSELNVNALELEDSALYLCASSPRTGPGDTIYFGEGSWLTVV.